This is a list of T cell receptor beta chains from one sample in a study of neoadjuvant anti-PD-1 for oral cavity cancer. Data came from immunoSEQ multiplex PCR; TCRdb stores just in-frame clones and leaves some out. The top ten clones hold approximately 3.8% of a sample with about 9,600 clones, about 69% of them seen once. The sample consisted of PBMCs, taken after nivolumab (anti-PD-1) treatment. Every receptor here comes from a person between 40 and 85 years old with oral cavity squamous cell carcinoma. Both conserved end residues are part of each CDR3. D genes are given only for firm matches. For some rows the clone size is stated as once, few or many, or as a class when expanded; others skip it.

>TRBV7-8|TRBD2|TRBJ2-1|.
CASSLVSAGVFNEQFF
TGTGCCAGCAGCTTAGTGTCAGCGGGAGTATTCAATGAGCAGTTCTTC
>TRBV27|.|TRBJ1-5|.
CASSDTVNQPQHF
TGTGCCAGCAGTGATACAGTCAATCAGCCCCAGCATTTT
>TRBV29-1|.|TRBJ2-7|.
CSVDSGNEQYF
TGCAGCGTTGATTCGGGGAACGAGCAGTACTTC
>TRBV5-1|TRBD1|TRBJ1-1|once
CASNPQGAMNTEAFF
TGCGCCAGCAATCCACAGGGGGCCATGAACACTGAAGCTTTCTTT
>TRBV7-8|.|TRBJ2-3|once
CASSSSETTDTQYF
TGTGCCAGCAGCTCCAGCGAAACCACAGATACGCAGTATTTT
>TRBV9|.|TRBJ2-3|.
CASSVWQDTDTQYF
TGTGCCAGCAGCGTCTGGCAGGACACAGATACGCAGTATTTT
>TRBV5-1|.|TRBJ2-7|.
CASIRDPGSYEQYF
TGCGCCAGCATCCGGGACCCCGGGTCCTACGAGCAGTACTTC
>TRBV6-1|.|TRBJ1-1|.
CASSYTEAFF
TGTGCCAGCAGTTACACTGAAGCTTTCTTT
>TRBV29-1|.|TRBJ1-2|once
CSVVGPHGYTF
TGCAGCGTTGTAGGGCCTCATGGCTACACCTTC
>TRBV5-1|.|TRBJ1-4|few
CASSFAGNNEKLFF
TGCGCCAGCAGCTTTGCAGGAAATAATGAAAAACTGTTTTTT
>TRBV19|TRBD1|TRBJ1-5|.
CASSPGPGQGASNQPQHF
TGTGCCAGTAGCCCCGGACCGGGACAGGGGGCGAGCAATCAGCCCCAGCATTTT
>TRBV19|.|TRBJ2-7|.
CASSIGLGNYEQYF
TGTGCCAGTAGCATCGGTCTAGGGAACTACGAGCAGTACTTC
>TRBV6-1|TRBD1|TRBJ1-6|.
CASTRTGGGGALHF
TGTGCCAGCACTAGGACAGGGGGCGGTGGAGCCCTCCACTTT
>TRBV11-3|.|TRBJ1-5|.
CASSLAPRGGESGQPQHF
TGTGCCAGCAGCTTAGCTCCCCGTGGCGGGGAGTCGGGTCAGCCCCAGCATTTT
>TRBV29-1|.|TRBJ1-1|.
CSVEAFNEAFF
TGCAGCGTTGAGGCATTCAATGAAGCTTTCTTT
>TRBV27|TRBD2|TRBJ2-7|.
CASSWTSGGPIYEQYF
TGTGCCAGCAGTTGGACTAGCGGGGGGCCCATCTACGAGCAGTACTTC
>TRBV6-5|.|TRBJ1-2|.
CASSYSRGLGYGYTF
TGTGCCAGCAGTTACTCTAGGGGACTAGGCTATGGCTACACCTTC
>TRBV29-1|.|TRBJ1-3|.
CSVDDGATGNTIYF
TGCAGCGTTGACGATGGGGCCACTGGAAACACCATATATTTT
>TRBV28|.|TRBJ2-7|few
CASSFGTDYEQYF
TGTGCCAGCAGTTTTGGAACAGACTACGAGCAGTACTTC
>TRBV7-9|.|TRBJ2-7|.
CASSLARGSEQYF
TGTGCCAGCAGCTTAGCGAGGGGGAGCGAGCAGTACTTC
>TRBV28|.|TRBJ1-4|.
CASSPRILGGEKLFF
TGTGCCAGCAGTCCCCGCATCTTAGGAGGGGAAAAACTGTTTTTT
>TRBV30|.|TRBJ2-7|.
CASVDWTYEQYF
TGTGCCTCGGTGGATTGGACCTACGAGCAGTACTTC
>TRBV6-4|TRBD1|TRBJ2-1|.
CASSDSLGTGTNYNEQFF
TGTGCCAGCAGTGACTCTTTAGGGACAGGGACAAATTACAATGAGCAGTTCTTC
>TRBV7-9|.|TRBJ1-5|few
CASIPPGGSTQHF
TGTGCCAGCATCCCCCCGGGGGGATCGACCCAGCATTTT
>TRBV30|TRBD1|TRBJ1-1|.
CAWSEKDREEQAFF
TGTGCCTGGAGTGAAAAAGACAGGGAGGAGCAAGCTTTCTTT
>TRBV7-2|.|TRBJ2-3|.
CASSVGAGGTDTQYF
TGTGCCAGCAGCGTAGGGGCAGGGGGCACAGATACGCAGTATTTT
>TRBV27|TRBD1|TRBJ2-2|.
CASSLVRDSHANTGELFF
TGTGCCAGCAGTTTAGTAAGGGACAGCCACGCGAACACCGGGGAGCTGTTTTTT
>TRBV29-1|TRBD2|TRBJ2-2|.
CSVGASGNTGELFF
TGCAGCGTTGGGGCTAGCGGGAACACCGGGGAGCTGTTTTTT
>TRBV27|TRBD2|TRBJ2-3|.
CASSLYSSGGTDTQYF
TGTGCCAGCAGTCTCTACTCTAGCGGTGGCACAGATACGCAGTATTTT
>TRBV10-1|.|TRBJ1-2|few
CASSDPGRGGYTF
TGCGCCAGCAGTGACCCGGGAAGGGGTGGCTACACCTTC
>TRBV7-8|TRBD1|TRBJ2-2|few
CASSFQGQGTTGELFF
TGTGCCAGCAGCTTTCAAGGACAGGGCACCACCGGGGAGCTGTTTTTT
>TRBV7-9|TRBD2|TRBJ2-5|.
CASRPGLGAGGTQYF
TGTGCCAGCAGACCAGGACTAGGAGCCGGGGGGACCCAGTACTTC
>TRBV6-4|.|TRBJ2-7|.
CASSDSAGLRQYF
TGTGCCAGCAGTGACTCGGCGGGACTTCGGCAGTACTTC
>TRBV11-1|.|TRBJ1-5|few
CASSLLSNQPQHF
TGTGCCAGCAGCTTACTAAGCAATCAGCCCCAGCATTTT
>TRBV28|.|TRBJ1-2|few
CASSSGSQRGGYTF
TGTGCCAGCAGTTCTGGGTCCCAGCGCGGTGGCTACACCTTC
>TRBV11-2|TRBD1|TRBJ2-5|.
CASSDKGYRDRVQETQYF
TGTGCCAGCAGCGATAAGGGTTACCGGGACAGGGTACAAGAGACCCAGTACTTC
>TRBV11-3|.|TRBJ2-2|.
CASSSRLGTGELFF
TGTGCCAGCAGCTCCCGCCTAGGTACCGGGGAGCTGTTTTTT
>TRBV7-2|.|TRBJ1-1|.
CASSSGVGMNTEAFF
TGTGCCAGCAGCTCCGGCGTCGGGATGAACACTGAAGCTTTCTTT
>TRBV13|.|TRBJ2-5|.
CASSFPGSPGETQYF
TGTGCCAGCAGCTTCCCCGGGAGTCCGGGAGAGACCCAGTACTTC
>TRBV5-1|.|TRBJ2-3|.
CASIQGGGSTDTQYF
TGCGCCAGCATCCAAGGGGGGGGAAGCACAGATACGCAGTATTTT
>TRBV4-1|TRBD1|TRBJ2-1|.
CASSQEGQGRGNEQFF
TGCGCCAGCAGCCAGGAAGGACAGGGGAGGGGGAATGAGCAGTTCTTC
>TRBV11-3|.|TRBJ2-5|few
CASSVGGPEETQYF
TGTGCCAGCAGCGTAGGCGGGCCCGAAGAGACCCAGTACTTC
>TRBV15|TRBD1|TRBJ1-2|.
CATSREQDRAGYTF
TGTGCCACCAGCAGAGAGCAAGACAGGGCTGGCTACACCTTC
>TRBV7-9|TRBD2|TRBJ2-3|few
CASSPPLGLAGVTDTQYF
TGTGCCAGCAGCCCTCCCCTGGGACTAGCGGGGGTTACAGATACGCAGTATTTT
>TRBV6-6|TRBD2|TRBJ2-3|.
CASSSSGGTDTQYF
TGTGCCAGCAGTTCTAGCGGGGGCACAGATACGCAGTATTTT
>TRBV7-2|TRBD2|TRBJ2-3|few
CASSTRTSIKDTQYF
TGTGCCAGCAGCACCAGGACTAGTATAAAGGATACGCAGTATTTT
>TRBV2|TRBD2|TRBJ2-1|few
CASSVTSGGAGEQFF
TGTGCCAGCAGTGTGACTAGCGGGGGGGCAGGAGAGCAGTTCTTC
>TRBV7-8|.|TRBJ1-2|.
CASSSGTEGYTF
TGTGCCAGCAGCTCTGGGACTGAAGGCTACACCTTC
>TRBV19|.|TRBJ1-5|.
CASSIVQGPQHF
TGTGCCAGTAGTATAGTGCAGGGCCCCCAGCATTTT
>TRBV4-1|.|TRBJ1-5|.
CASSPHPGGGSSNQPQHF
TGCGCCAGCAGCCCACACCCGGGAGGGGGATCGAGCAATCAGCCCCAGCATTTT
>TRBV11-3|.|TRBJ2-7|.
CASSKRKYEQYF
TGTGCCAGCAGCAAAAGAAAATACGAGCAGTACTTC
>TRBV6-4|.|TRBJ2-1|few
CASREEGGMDEQFF
TGTGCCAGCAGGGAGGAAGGAGGGATGGATGAGCAGTTCTTC
>TRBV10-3|TRBD1|TRBJ2-1|.
CAISESGTGRNEQFF
TGTGCCATCAGTGAGTCGGGGACAGGGAGAAATGAGCAGTTCTTC
>TRBV9|.|TRBJ1-6|.
CASSVGAGGNSPLHF
TGTGCCAGCAGCGTAGGGGCTGGGGGTAATTCACCCCTCCACTTT
>TRBV6-7|.|TRBJ1-5|.
CASSFVTLNQPQHF
TGTGCCAGCAGTTTCGTTACATTGAACCAGCCCCAGCATTTT